This T cell receptor (beta chain) was sequenced in a study of T cell clonality in common variable immunodeficiency. Study-level points and caveats: Reportedly, TCR beta sequences from common variable immunodeficiency showed fewer deletions and N-nucleotide insertions. TCRbeta clonality was increased in CVID versus healthy controls.

This clone has at least ten counts. The antigen remains undetermined. With the read ending 3 residues before the CDR3 end, the germline J gene is used to fill in that end. V was shortened by 0 bases and J by 2 bases, with 18 bases between the two germline ends. This CDR3 comprises 18 residues. Germline-derived CDR1 and CDR2 are LGHNT and FRNRAP. Control and CVID samples contributed equal amounts of genomic DNA. Libraries were prepared by immunoSEQ multiplex PCR; TCRdb keeps only in-frame clonotypes and omits some of them. This sample carries 50,000 to 55,000 clones, none of them present only once. The chain carries TRBV12-5 and TRBJ2-3, with D perhaps matching TRBD2 (5 bases). The TCR comes from a person between 18 and 75 years old in good health. The sequenced sample consisted of peripheral blood mononuclear cells. CDR3 bases read: TGTGCTAGTGGTTTGGTACGGGGTCGAGCGATTTCCACAGATACG. Protein sequence: CASGLVRGRAISTDT. The full CDR3 protein reads CASGLVRGRAISTDTQYF.